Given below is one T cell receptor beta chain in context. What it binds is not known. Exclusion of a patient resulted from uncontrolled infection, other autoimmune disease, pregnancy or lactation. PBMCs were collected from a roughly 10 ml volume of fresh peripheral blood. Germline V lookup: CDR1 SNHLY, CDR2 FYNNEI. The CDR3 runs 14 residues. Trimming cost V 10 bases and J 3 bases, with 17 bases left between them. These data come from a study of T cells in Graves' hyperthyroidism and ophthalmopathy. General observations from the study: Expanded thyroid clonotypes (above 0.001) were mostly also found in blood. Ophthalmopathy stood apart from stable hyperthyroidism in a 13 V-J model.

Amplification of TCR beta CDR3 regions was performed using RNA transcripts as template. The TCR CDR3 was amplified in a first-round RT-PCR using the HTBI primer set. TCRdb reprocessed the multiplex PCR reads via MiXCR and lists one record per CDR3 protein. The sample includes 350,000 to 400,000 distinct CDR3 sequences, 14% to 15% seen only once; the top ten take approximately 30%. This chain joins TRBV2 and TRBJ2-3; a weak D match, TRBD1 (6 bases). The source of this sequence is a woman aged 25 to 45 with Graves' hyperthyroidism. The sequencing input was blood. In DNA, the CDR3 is TGTGCCACAAACTTACAGGGTTGGACAGATACGCAGTATTTT. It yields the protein CATNLQGWTDTQYF. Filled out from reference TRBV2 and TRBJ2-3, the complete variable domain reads EPEVTQTPSHQVTQMGQEVILRCVPISNHLYFYWYRQILGQKVEFLVSFYNNEISEKSEIFDDQFSVERPDGSNFTLKIRSTKLEDSAMYFCATNLQGWTDTQYFGPGTRLTVL.